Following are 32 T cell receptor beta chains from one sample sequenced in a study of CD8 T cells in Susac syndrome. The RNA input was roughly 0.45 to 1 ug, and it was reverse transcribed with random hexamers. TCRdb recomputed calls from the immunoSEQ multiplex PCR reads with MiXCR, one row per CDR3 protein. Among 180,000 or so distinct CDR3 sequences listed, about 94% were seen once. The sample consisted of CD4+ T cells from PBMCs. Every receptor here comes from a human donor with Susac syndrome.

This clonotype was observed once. CDR3: CATSRDLGVLDQPQHF. DNA for the CDR3: TGTGCCACCAGCAGAGATTTGGGGGTACTAGATCAGCCCCAGCATTTT. The chain joins TRBV15 to TRBJ1-5; a weak D match, TRBD1 (5 bases). Trimming removed 0 bases from V and 5 bases from J, with 14 bases in between. Germline V gives CDR1 LNHNV, CDR2 YYDKDF (reference sequence). The CDR3 contains 16 residues.

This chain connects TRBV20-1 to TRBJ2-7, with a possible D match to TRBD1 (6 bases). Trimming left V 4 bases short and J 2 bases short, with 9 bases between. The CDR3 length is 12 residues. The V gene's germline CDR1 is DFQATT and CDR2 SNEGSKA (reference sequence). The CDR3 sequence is CSANRDTYEQYF. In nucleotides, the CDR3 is TGCAGTGCTAACAGGGATACCTACGAGCAGTACTTC.

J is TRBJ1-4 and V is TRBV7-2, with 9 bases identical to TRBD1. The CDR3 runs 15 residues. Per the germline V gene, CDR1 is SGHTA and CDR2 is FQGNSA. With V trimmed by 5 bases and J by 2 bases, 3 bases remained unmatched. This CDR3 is CASSQGQGTNEKLFF. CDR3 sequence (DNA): TGTGCCAGCAGCCAAGGACAGGGGACTAATGAAAAACTGTTTTTT.

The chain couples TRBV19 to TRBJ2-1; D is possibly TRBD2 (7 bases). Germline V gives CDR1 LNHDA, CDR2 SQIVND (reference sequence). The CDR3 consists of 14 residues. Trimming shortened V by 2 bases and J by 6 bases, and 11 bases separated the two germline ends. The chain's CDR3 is CASSILGGGNEQFF. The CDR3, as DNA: TGTGCCAGTAGTATACTAGGGGGGGGCAATGAGCAGTTCTTC.

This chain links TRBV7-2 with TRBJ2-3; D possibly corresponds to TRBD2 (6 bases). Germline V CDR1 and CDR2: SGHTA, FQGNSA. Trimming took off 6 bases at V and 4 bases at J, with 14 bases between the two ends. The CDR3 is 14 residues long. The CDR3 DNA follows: TGTGCCAGCAGGGAGAACTCGGGGGCAGATACGCAGTATTTT. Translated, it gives CASRENSGADTQYF. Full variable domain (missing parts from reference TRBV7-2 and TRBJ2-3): GAGVSQSPSNKVTEKGKDVELRCDPISGHTALYWYRQSLGQGLEFLIYFQGNSAPDKSGLPSDRFSAERTGGSVSTLTIQRTQQEDSAVYLCASRENSGADTQYFGPGTRLTVL.

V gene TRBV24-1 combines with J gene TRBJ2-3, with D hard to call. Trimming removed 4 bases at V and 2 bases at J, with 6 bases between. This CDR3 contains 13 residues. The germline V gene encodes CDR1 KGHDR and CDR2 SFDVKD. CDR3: CATSDQNTDTQYF. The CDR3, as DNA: TGTGCCACCAGTGACCAGAACACAGATACGCAGTATTTT.

The CDR3 DNA follows: TGCGCCAGCAGCCAAGATGTCGCGGGAGGGCTGAGGTACGAGCAGTACTTC. It encodes CASSQDVAGGLRYEQYF. This chain links TRBV4-3 with TRBJ2-7, with 9 bases lining up with TRBD2. Germline CDR1 reads LGHNA; CDR2 reads YSLEER. J was trimmed by 4 bases and V by 0 bases; bases with no gene match: 10. The CDR3 spans 17 residues.

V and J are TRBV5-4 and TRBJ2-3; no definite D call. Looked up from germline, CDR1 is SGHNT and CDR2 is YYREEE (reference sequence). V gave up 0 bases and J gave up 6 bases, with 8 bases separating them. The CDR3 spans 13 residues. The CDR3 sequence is CASSLETKDTQYF. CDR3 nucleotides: TGTGCCAGCAGCTTGGAAACTAAGGATACGCAGTATTTT.

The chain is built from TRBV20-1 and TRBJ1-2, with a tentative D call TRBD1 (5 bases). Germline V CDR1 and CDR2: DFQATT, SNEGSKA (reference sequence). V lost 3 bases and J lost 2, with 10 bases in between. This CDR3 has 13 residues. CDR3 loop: CSARGDGNYGYTF. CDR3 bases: TGCAGTGCTAGGGGGGACGGGAACTATGGCTACACCTTC.

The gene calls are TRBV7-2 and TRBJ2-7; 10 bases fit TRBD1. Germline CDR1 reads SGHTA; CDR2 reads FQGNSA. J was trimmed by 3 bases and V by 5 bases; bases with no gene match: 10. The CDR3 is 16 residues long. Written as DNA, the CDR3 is TGTGCCAGCAGCACTTCGACAGGGGGCTTCGGCTACGAGCAGTACTTC. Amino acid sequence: CASSTSTGGFGYEQYF.

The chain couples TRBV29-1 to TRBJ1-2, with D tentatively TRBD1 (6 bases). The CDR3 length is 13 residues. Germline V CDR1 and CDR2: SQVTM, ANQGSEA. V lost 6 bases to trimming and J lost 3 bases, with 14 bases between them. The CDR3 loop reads CSVSAQGDYGYTF. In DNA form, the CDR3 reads TGCAGCGTCTCCGCACAGGGAGACTATGGCTACACCTTC.

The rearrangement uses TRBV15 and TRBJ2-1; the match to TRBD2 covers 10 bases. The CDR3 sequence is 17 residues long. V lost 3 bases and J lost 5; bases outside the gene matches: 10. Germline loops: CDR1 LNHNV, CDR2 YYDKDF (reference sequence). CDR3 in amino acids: CATSSLKLAGVDNEQFF. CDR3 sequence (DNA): TGTGCCACCAGCAGCCTAAAGCTAGCGGGGGTCGACAATGAGCAGTTCTTC.

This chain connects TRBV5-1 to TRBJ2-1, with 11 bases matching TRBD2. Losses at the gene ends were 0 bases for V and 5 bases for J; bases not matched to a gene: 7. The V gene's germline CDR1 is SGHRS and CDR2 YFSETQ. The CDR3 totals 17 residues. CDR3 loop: CASSLDPTSGGNNEQFF. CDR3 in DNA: TGCGCCAGCAGCTTGGATCCTACTAGCGGGGGAAACAATGAGCAGTTCTTC.

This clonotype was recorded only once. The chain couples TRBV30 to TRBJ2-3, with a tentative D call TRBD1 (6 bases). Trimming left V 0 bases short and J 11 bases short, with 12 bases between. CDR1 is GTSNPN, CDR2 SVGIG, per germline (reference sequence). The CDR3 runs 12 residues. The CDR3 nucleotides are TGTGCCTGGAGTGTTCGAGGGGGTTGGCAGTATTTT. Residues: CAWSVRGGWQYF.

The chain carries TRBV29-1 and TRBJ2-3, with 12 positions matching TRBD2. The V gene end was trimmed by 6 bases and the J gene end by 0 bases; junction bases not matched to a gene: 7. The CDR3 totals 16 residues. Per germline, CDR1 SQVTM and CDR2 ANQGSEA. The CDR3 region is CSVAGGTSGSTDTQYF. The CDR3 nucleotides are TGCAGCGTCGCGGGAGGGACTAGCGGGAGCACAGATACGCAGTATTTT.

CDR3 protein: CASSGTTTMNTEAFF. For the CDR3, the DNA is TGTGCCAGCAGTGGGACAACCACCATGAACACTGAAGCTTTCTTT. The chain employs TRBV2 and TRBJ1-1, with a weak D call TRBD1 (5 bases). V was cut by 4 bases and J by 0 bases, with 12 bases left in between. Germline-derived CDR1 and CDR2 are SNHLY and FYNNEI. CDR3 length equals 15 residues.

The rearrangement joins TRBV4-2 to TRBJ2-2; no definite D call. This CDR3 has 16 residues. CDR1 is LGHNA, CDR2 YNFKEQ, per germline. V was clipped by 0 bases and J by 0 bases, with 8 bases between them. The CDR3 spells CASSQETVSNTGELFF. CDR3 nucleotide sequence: TGTGCCAGCAGCCAAGAAACTGTTTCGAACACCGGGGAGCTGTTTTTT.

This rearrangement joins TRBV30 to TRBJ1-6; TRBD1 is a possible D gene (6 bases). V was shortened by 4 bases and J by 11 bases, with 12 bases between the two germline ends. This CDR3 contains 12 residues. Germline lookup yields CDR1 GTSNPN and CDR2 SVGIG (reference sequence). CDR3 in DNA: TGTGCCTGGACAGGGGCATTGCCACCCCTCCACTTT. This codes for CAWTGALPPLHF.

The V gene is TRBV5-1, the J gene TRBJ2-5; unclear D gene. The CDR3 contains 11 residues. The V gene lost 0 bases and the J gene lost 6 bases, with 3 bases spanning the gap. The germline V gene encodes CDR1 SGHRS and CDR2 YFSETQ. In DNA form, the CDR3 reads TGCGCCAGCAGCTTGGAGAAGACCCAGTACTTC. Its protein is CASSLEKTQYF. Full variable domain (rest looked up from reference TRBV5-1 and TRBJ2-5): KAGVTQTPRYLIKTRGQQVTLSCSPISGHRSVSWYQQTPGQGLQFLFEYFSETQRNKGNFPGRFSGRQFSNSRSEMNVSTLELGDSALYLCASSLEKTQYFGPGTRLLVL.

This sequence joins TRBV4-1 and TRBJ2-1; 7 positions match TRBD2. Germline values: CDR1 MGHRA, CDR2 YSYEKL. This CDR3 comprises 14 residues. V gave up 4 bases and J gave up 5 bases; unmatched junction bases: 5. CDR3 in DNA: TGCGCCAGCAGCCGGGGGGGGAGGGACAATGAGCAGTTCTTC. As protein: CASSRGGRDNEQFF.

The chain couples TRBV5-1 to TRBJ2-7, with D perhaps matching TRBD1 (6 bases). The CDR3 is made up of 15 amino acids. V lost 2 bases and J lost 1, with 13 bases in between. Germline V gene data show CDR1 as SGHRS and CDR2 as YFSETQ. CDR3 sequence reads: CASSFPMTGSYEQYF. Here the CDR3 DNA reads TGCGCCAGCAGCTTTCCCATGACAGGTTCCTACGAGCAGTACTTC.

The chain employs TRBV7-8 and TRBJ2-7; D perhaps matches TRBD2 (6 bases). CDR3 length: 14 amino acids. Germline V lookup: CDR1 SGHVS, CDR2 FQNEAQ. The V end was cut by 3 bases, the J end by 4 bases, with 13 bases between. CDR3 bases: TGTGCCAGCAGCTTCGGGAGTAGGAGGTACGAGCAGTACTTC. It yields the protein CASSFGSRRYEQYF.

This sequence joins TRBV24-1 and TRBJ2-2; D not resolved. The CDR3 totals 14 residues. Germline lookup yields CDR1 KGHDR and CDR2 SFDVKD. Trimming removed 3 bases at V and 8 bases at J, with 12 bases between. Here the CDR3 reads CATSDGSQLGELFF. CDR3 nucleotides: TGTGCCACCAGTGATGGTAGCCAACTGGGGGAGCTGTTTTTT.

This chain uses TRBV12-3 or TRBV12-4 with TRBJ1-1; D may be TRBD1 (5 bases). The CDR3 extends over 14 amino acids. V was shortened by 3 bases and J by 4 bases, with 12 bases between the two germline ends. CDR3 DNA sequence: TGTGCCAGCAGTTTGCCGGGGGGGAGCACTGAAGCTTTCTTT. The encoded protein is CASSLPGGSTEAFF.

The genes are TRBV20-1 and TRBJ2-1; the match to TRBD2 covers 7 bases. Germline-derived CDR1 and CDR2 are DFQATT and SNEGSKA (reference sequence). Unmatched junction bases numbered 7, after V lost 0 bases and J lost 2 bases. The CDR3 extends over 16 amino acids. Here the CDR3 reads CSARDPWEGAYNEQFF. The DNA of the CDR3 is TGCAGTGCTAGAGATCCGTGGGAGGGCGCCTACAATGAGCAGTTCTTC.

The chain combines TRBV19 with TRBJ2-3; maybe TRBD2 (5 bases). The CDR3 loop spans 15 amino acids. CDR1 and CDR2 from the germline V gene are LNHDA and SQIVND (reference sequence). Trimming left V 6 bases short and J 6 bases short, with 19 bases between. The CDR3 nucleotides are TGTGCCAGTAGCCTGGAAGCTAGCCAGTTCGATACGCAGTATTTT. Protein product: CASSLEASQFDTQYF.

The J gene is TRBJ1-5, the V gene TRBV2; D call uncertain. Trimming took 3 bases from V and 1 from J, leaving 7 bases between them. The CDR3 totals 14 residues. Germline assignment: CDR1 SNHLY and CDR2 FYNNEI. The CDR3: CASSEHTSNQPQHF. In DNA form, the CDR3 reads TGTGCCAGCAGTGAGCACACCAGCAATCAGCCCCAGCATTTT.

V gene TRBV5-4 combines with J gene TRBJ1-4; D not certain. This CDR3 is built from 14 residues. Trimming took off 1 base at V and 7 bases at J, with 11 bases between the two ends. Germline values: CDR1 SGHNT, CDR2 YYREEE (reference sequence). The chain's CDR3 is CASSLHQAGEKLFF. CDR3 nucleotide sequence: TGTGCCAGCAGCTTGCACCAAGCGGGTGAAAAACTGTTTTTT.

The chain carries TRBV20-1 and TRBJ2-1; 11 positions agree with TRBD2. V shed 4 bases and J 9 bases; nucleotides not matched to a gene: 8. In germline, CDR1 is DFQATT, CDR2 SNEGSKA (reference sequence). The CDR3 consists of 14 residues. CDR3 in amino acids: CSATKTGTSGEQFF. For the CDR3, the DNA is TGCAGTGCTACCAAGACCGGGACTAGCGGTGAGCAGTTCTTC.

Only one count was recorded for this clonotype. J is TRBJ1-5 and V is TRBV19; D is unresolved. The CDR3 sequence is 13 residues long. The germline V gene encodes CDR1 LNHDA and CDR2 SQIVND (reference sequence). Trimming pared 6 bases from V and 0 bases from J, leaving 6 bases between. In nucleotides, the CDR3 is TGTGCCAGTAGCGATAATAGCAATCAGCCCCAGCATTTT. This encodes CASSDNSNQPQHF. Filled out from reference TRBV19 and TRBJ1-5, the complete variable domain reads DGGITQSPKYLFRKEGQNVTLSCEQNLNHDAMYWYRQDPGQGLRLIYYSQIVNDFQKGDIAEGYSVSREKKESFPLTVTSAQKNPTAFYLCASSDNSNQPQHFGDGTRLSIL.

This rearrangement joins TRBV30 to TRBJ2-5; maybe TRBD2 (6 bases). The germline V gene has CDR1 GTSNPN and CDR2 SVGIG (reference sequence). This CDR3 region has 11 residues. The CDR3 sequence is CAGGIGETQYF. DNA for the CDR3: TGTGCTGGGGGGATAGGGGAGACCCAGTACTTC.

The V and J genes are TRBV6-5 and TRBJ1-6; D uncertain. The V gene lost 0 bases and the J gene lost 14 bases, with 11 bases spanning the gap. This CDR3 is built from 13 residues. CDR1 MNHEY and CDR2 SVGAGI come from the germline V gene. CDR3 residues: CASSYSRTLTLHF. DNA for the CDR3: TGTGCCAGCAGTTACTCCCGTACCCTTACCCTCCACTTT.